One and the same sample provided the 20 T cell receptor beta chains below, sequenced in a study of vaccination effects on CD4 cells after COVID-19. These receptors are not linked to any known antigen. In the ViraFEST assay, antigen-specific CD4+ clonotypes were identified by expansion after peptide-pool stimulation. Subsequent to ten to eleven days of culture, CD4+ T cells were isolated. SARS-CoV-2 infected the person between March and December 2020, as confirmed by PCR. Profiling relied on immunoSEQ multiplex PCR, and the TCRdb table lists in-frame clones only, not all of them. This sample yields under 60,000 clones, of which around 80% are seen a single time; around 5.5% belongs to the top ten. Sequencing was performed on CD4+ T cells from PBMCs cultured with HIV peptides, taken before COVID-19 vaccination. Subset indicated: HIV-1 Nef peptide pool negative control/reference culture. The source is a human donor who had a prior SARS-CoV-2 infection.

The V call is TRBV5-6, the J call TRBJ2-3; D not certain. The V and J ends lost 4 bases and 4 bases respectively, with 4 bases between them. Germline V CDR1 and CDR2: SGHDT, YYEEEE. The length of the CDR3 is 11 residues. Here the CDR3 reads CASSLADTQYF. CDR3 nucleotide sequence: TGTGCCAGCAGCCTGGCAGATACGCAGTATTTT.

V and J are TRBV5-1 and TRBJ2-3; D call uncertain. This CDR3 contains 14 residues. The germline CDR1 and CDR2 sequences are SGHRS and YFSETQ. Trimming removed 2 bases from V and 2 bases from J, with 9 bases in between. CDR3 residues: CASSFRALTDTQYF. DNA of the CDR3: TGCGCCAGCAGCTTCCGGGCCCTCACAGATACGCAGTATTTT.

The CDR3, as DNA: TGTGCCAGCAGCTTAACCGTATGGGGGGCCAGGAACACCGGGGAGCTGTTTTTT. This gives the protein CASSLTVWGARNTGELFF. This chain links TRBV7-3 with TRBJ2-2, with D possibly called TRBD1 or TRBD2 (6 bases each). The V gene's germline CDR1 is SGHTA and CDR2 FQGTGA. V was clipped by 0 bases and J by 1 base, with 15 bases between them. This CDR3 is 18 amino acids long.

The CDR3: CASGTSGSLSGELFF. The CDR3 DNA sequence: TGTGCCAGCGGGACTAGCGGGAGTCTTTCCGGGGAGCTGTTTTTT. The chain uses TRBV11-3 and TRBJ2-2; 14 positions match TRBD2. Per the germline V gene, CDR1 is SGHNT and CDR2 is YENEEA. The CDR3 consists of 15 residues. Unmatched junction bases numbered 5, after V lost 8 bases and J lost 6 bases.

The CDR3 loop reads CASSYSFRNEQYF. CDR3 DNA sequence: TGTGCCAGCAGTTACTCCTTTAGGAACGAGCAGTACTTC. The chain is built from TRBV6-2 or TRBV6-3 and TRBJ2-7; no clear D gene. This CDR3 spans 13 amino acids. Germline CDR1 MNHEY, CDR2 SVGEGT. Trimming cost V 0 bases and J 5 bases, with 8 bases left between them.

The chain carries TRBV10-3 and TRBJ2-1; D remains ambiguous. Looked up from germline, CDR1 is ENHRY and CDR2 is SYGVKD. The CDR3 spans 16 residues. The germline V and J ends were trimmed by 4 bases and 1 base, with 14 bases remaining between them. In DNA, the CDR3 is TGTGCCATCAGTGGGGTTGGGCGAAGTTCCTACAATGAGCAGTTCTTC. Translating gives CAISGVGRSSYNEQFF.

The chain couples TRBV19 to TRBJ2-5; the match to TRBD1 covers 11 bases. This CDR3 region has 15 residues. Germline V gene lookup returns CDR1 LNHDA and CDR2 SQIVND (reference sequence). J was trimmed by 4 bases and V by 4 bases; bases with no gene match: 5. The CDR3 region has the DNA TGTGCCAGTAGTACAAAAGGGACAGGGGGAGAGACCCAGTACTTC. Protein sequence: CASSTKGTGGETQYF.

The chain combines TRBV9 with TRBJ2-1, with D perhaps matching TRBD1 (5 bases). Germline lookup yields CDR1 SGDLS and CDR2 YYNGEE. Trimming removed 0 bases from V and 8 bases from J, with 24 bases in between. CDR3 size: 18 residues. The DNA for the CDR3 is TGTGCCAGCAGCGTAGACCCCAGGCCCAGGGCCCGGTGGGATGAGCAGTTCTTC. Its translation is CASSVDPRPRARWDEQFF.

This clone was recorded a few times. V and J are TRBV7-2 and TRBJ2-1; D not certain. Germline V gene sequence: CDR1 SGHTA, CDR2 FQGNSA. This CDR3 comprises 13 residues. V lost 3 bases, J lost 9 bases, and 12 bases lay in between. The CDR3 coding sequence is TGTGCCAGCAGCTTCTCATTAGCAGGTGAGCAGTTCTTC. It specifies CASSFSLAGEQFF.

Details on this clone: Distinct nucleotide sequences in the sample also encode this CDR3. This rearrangement joins TRBV7-2 to TRBJ2-5; TRBD2 matches at 13 bases. Germline CDR1 is SGHTA and CDR2 is FQGNSA. V gave up 5 bases and J gave up 2 bases; unmatched junction bases: 2. The CDR3 contains 15 residues. CDR3 in amino acids: CASSLGLAGQETQYF. The CDR3 DNA sequence: TGTGCCAGCAGCCTGGGACTAGCGGGACAAGAGACCCAGTACTTC.

The chain combines TRBV6-6 with TRBJ1-2; weak D call: TRBD1 (6 bases). Trimming left V 6 bases short and J 6 bases short, with 14 bases between. This CDR3 comprises 13 residues. Germline V gene sequence: CDR1 MNHNY, CDR2 SVGAGI (reference sequence). CDR3 coding DNA: TGTGCCAGCAGGCTACAGGGTATTGATGGCTACACCTTC. Residues: CASRLQGIDGYTF.

The chain is built from TRBV10-3 and TRBJ2-2, with D uncertain. Germline CDR1 reads ENHRY; CDR2 reads SYGVKD. Trimming shortened V by 7 bases and J by 0 bases, and 6 bases separated the two germline ends. This CDR3 has 13 residues. The chain's CDR3 is CAIMGPNTGELFF. The CDR3 DNA follows: TGTGCCATCATGGGTCCGAACACCGGGGAGCTGTTTTTT.

The gene calls are TRBV5-1 and TRBJ1-1; D gene ambiguous. Trimming took off 2 bases at V and 5 bases at J, with 10 bases between the two ends. The CDR3 covers 13 residues. Germline-derived CDR1 and CDR2 are SGHRS and YFSETQ. The CDR3 protein is CASSFSAGTEAFF. As DNA, the CDR3 is TGCGCCAGCAGCTTTTCCGCGGGGACTGAAGCTTTCTTT. Using reference TRBV5-1 and TRBJ1-1 for the parts outside the CDR3, the full variable domain is KAGVTQTPRYLIKTRGQQVTLSCSPISGHRSVSWYQQTPGQGLQFLFEYFSETQRNKGNFPGRFSGRQFSNSRSEMNVSTLELGDSALYLCASSFSAGTEAFFGQGTRLTVV.

The V call is TRBV2, the J call TRBJ1-1; D remains unclear. Per the germline V gene, CDR1 is SNHLY and CDR2 is FYNNEI. V lost 6 bases and J lost 1, with 15 bases in between. This CDR3 has 15 residues. The chain's CDR3 is CASSSQGGGNTEAFF. The CDR3 DNA reads TGTGCCAGCAGCTCGCAAGGAGGAGGGAACACTGAAGCTTTCTTT.

This clone was recorded a few times. The chain joins TRBV5-1 to TRBJ2-3; TRBD1 is a possible D gene (5 bases). This CDR3 region has 14 residues. Per the germline V gene, CDR1 is SGHRS and CDR2 is YFSETQ. V gave up 0 bases and J gave up 2 bases, with 7 bases separating them. Here the CDR3 reads CASSLGQPTDTQYF. The CDR3 DNA reads TGCGCCAGCAGCTTGGGACAGCCCACAGATACGCAGTATTTT.

The chain joins TRBV19 to TRBJ1-6, with D unresolved. Germline V gene data show CDR1 as LNHDA and CDR2 as SQIVND (reference sequence). The CDR3 runs to 13 residues. V lost 8 bases and J lost 7, with 12 bases in between. CDR3 DNA sequence: TGTGCCAGTGCTATCTTTGAAAATTCACCCCTCCACTTT. Translating it yields CASAIFENSPLHF.

The J gene is TRBJ2-4, the V gene TRBV7-2; 13 bases fit TRBD2. Trimming cost V 5 bases and J 4 bases; bases outside gene matches: 5. The germline gives CDR1 SGHTA, CDR2 FQGNSA. The CDR3 is made up of 16 amino acids. The CDR3 nucleotides are TGTGCCAGCAGCCTCACTAGCGGGGGGGGTAAAAACATTCAGTACTTC. Its protein is CASSLTSGGGKNIQYF.

Judged by abundance, this clone is medium-sized. The rearrangement links TRBV9 to TRBJ1-5; D not certain. V lost 1 base and J lost 5, with 10 bases in between. The CDR3 length is 14 residues. CDR1 SGDLS and CDR2 YYNGEE come from the germline V gene. CDR3 sequence reads: CASSVSPGDQPQHF. CDR3 nucleotide sequence: TGTGCCAGCAGCGTAAGTCCTGGGGATCAGCCCCAGCATTTT.

V gene TRBV5-4 combines with J gene TRBJ2-1; TRBD2 agrees at 13 bases. Germline V gene lookup returns CDR1 SGHNT and CDR2 YYREEE (reference sequence). The CDR3 runs 16 residues. The ends lost 4 bases at V and 4 bases at J; junction bases unmatched: 5. CDR3 sequence (DNA): TGTGCCAGCAGCGGAGGGGGACTAGCGGGGTACAATGAGCAGTTCTTC. It is translated as CASSGGGLAGYNEQFF.

This clone was seen only once. This chain links TRBV5-1 with TRBJ2-1, with 8 nucleotides matching TRBD2. CDR1 is SGHRS, CDR2 YFSETQ, per germline. The CDR3 consists of 15 residues. The ends lost 5 bases at V and 6 bases at J; junction bases unmatched: 10. In DNA form, the CDR3 reads TGCGCCAGCAGGCTGAGGACTAGCAGCTTCAATGAGCAGTTCTTC. It is translated as CASRLRTSSFNEQFF.